Below, 23 T cell receptor beta chains from the same sample are listed, as sequenced in a study of spatial heterogeneity in lung cancer. Sample time point: sample taken at primary tumor resection. Unsorted whole RNA of tumor, nontumor lung or frozen PBMC was sequenced. Each CDR3 protein is one row after TCRdb ran MiXCR on the 5' RACE reads. The sample yields approximately 44,000 distinct CDR3 sequences, roughly an eighth seen once. The source material was PBMCs, sampled at surgery. These receptors all come from a male donor with early-stage non-small cell lung cancer.

This clonotype was seen many times. This chain uses TRBV4-1 with TRBJ2-7; the D gene is possibly TRBD2 (6 bases). Trimming removed 1 base from V and 0 bases from J, with 10 bases in between. Germline CDR1 MGHRA, CDR2 YSYEKL. The CDR3 is 15 residues long. The CDR3 bases are TGCGCCAGCAGCCAAGGGGACGGGAGCTCCTACGAGCAGTACTTC. It codes for CASSQGDGSSYEQYF.

This clonotype occurred a few times. This sequence joins TRBV6-1 and TRBJ1-1; D may be TRBD1 (6 bases). CDR1 and CDR2 (germline): MNHNS, SASEGT. V lost 5 bases and J 5 bases, leaving 9 bases between the germline ends. CDR3 length equals 12 residues. For the CDR3, the DNA is TGTGCCAGCAGTAACAGGGTTACTGAAGCTTTCTTT. Translated, it gives CASSNRVTEAFF.

The sample holds many counts of this clonotype. This sequence joins TRBV28 and TRBJ1-5; possibly TRBD1 for D (5 bases). The length of the CDR3 is 16 residues. CDR1 and CDR2 from the germline V gene are MDHEN and SYDVKM. The V end lost 2 bases, the J end lost 1 base, and 12 bases lay between the germline ends. In DNA, the CDR3 is TGTGCCAGCAGTTTAGGGGGTTATTCGAGCAATCAGCCCCAGCATTTT. Encoded protein: CASSLGGYSSNQPQHF.

V and J are TRBV6-5 and TRBJ2-7, with 9 bases matching TRBD2. This CDR3 is 16 amino acids long. Germline loops: CDR1 MNHEY, CDR2 SVGAGI. V lost 5 bases, J lost 4 bases, and 12 bases stayed unmatched. The CDR3 DNA follows: TGTGCCAGCAGTCCGGGGGGACTAGCTCAGGGATACGAGCAGTACTTC. Its protein product is CASSPGGLAQGYEQYF.

The table lists this clonotype with many counts. This chain's CDR3 is CASRTGTGETQYF. The CDR3 DNA is TGTGCCAGCAGGACAGGGACGGGGGAGACCCAGTACTTC. J is TRBJ2-5 and V is TRBV2, with 7 bases matching TRBD1. V lost 6 bases to trimming and J lost 5 bases; unmatched junction nucleotides: 6. The CDR3 is made up of 13 amino acids. Germline CDR1 SNHLY, CDR2 FYNNEI.

This clonotype was recorded many times. This rearrangement joins TRBV24-1 to TRBJ2-3; the D is unclear. The germline CDR1 and CDR2 sequences are KGHDR and SFDVKD. The CDR3 loop spans 14 amino acids. Trimming took 5 bases from V and 0 from J, leaving 8 bases between them. CDR3 in amino acids: CATSGLTSTDTQYF. In DNA form, the CDR3 reads TGTGCCACCAGTGGACTGACTAGCACAGATACGCAGTATTTT.

The rearrangement links TRBV10-1 to TRBJ1-2; possibly TRBD1 for D (6 bases). Germline V gives CDR1 WNHNN, CDR2 SYGVQD (reference sequence). The CDR3 has 13 amino acids. Trimming removed 3 bases from V and 3 bases from J, with 8 bases in between. CDR3 sequence: CASSDPGDYGYTF. CDR3 DNA: TGCGCCAGCAGTGACCCAGGGGACTATGGCTACACCTTC.

The chain combines TRBV7-2 with TRBJ2-3, with D perhaps matching TRBD1 or TRBD2 (5 bases each). The CDR3 covers 14 residues. Trimming left V 5 bases short and J 8 bases short, with 17 bases between. Per the germline V gene, CDR1 is SGHTA and CDR2 is FQGNSA. CDR3: CASSQEGTPITQYF. In DNA, the CDR3 is TGTGCCAGCAGCCAAGAGGGGACCCCTATTACGCAGTATTTT.

There are a few counts of this clonotype. V usage is TRBV6-5 and J usage is TRBJ1-6, with D possibly being TRBD1 (5 bases). Germline V lookup: CDR1 MNHEY, CDR2 SVGAGI. The ends were cut back, 6 bases at V and 0 bases at J, with 12 bases in the middle. The CDR3 is 16 residues long. Written as DNA, the CDR3 is TGTGCCAGCAGACGACAGCGAAGCTCCTATAATTCACCCCTCCACTTT. Its protein product is CASRRQRSSYNSPLHF.

The sample holds many counts of this clonotype. The V and J genes are TRBV6-2 or TRBV6-3 and TRBJ1-5; 7 positions agree with TRBD1. The CDR3 loop spans 15 amino acids. V dropped 4 bases and J dropped 4; count of bases not matched to a gene: 7. Germline values: CDR1 MNHEY, CDR2 SVGEGT. The CDR3 DNA reads TGTGCCAGCAGTTCGATACAGGGGTGGAATCAGCCCCAGCATTTT. Its translation: CASSSIQGWNQPQHF.

V and J are TRBV2 and TRBJ2-7; D remains unclear. The CDR3 runs 14 residues. Germline CDR1 SNHLY, CDR2 FYNNEI. The V end lost 6 bases, the J end lost 6 bases, and 18 bases lay between the germline ends. The CDR3 nucleotides are TGTGCCAGCAGCAATGACATAGGCCCATCCGAGCAGTACTTC. Its protein is CASSNDIGPSEQYF.

This clonotype has just a few counts. V gene TRBV12-5 combines with J gene TRBJ1-5, with 8 nucleotides matching TRBD1. In germline, CDR1 is LGHNT, CDR2 FRNRAP. The CDR3 contains 18 residues. J gave up 0 bases and V 2 bases, and 9 bases lay outside the gene matches. The CDR3 bases are TGTGCTAGTGGTTTGCCCCCCAGACAGGGGCTTAGCAATCAGCCCCAGCATTTT. It codes for CASGLPPRQGLSNQPQHF.

CDR3 protein: CASLGAAYSPLHF. CDR3 nucleotide sequence: TGTGCCAGCCTCGGAGCGGCCTATTCACCCCTCCACTTT. The chain employs TRBV28 and TRBJ1-6; the D is unclear. The CDR3 runs to 13 residues. Looked up from germline, CDR1 is MDHEN and CDR2 is SYDVKM. The V gene lost 8 bases and the J gene lost 8 bases, with 13 bases spanning the gap. Filled out from reference TRBV28 and TRBJ1-6, the complete variable domain reads DVKVTQSSRYLVKRTGEKVFLECVQDMDHENMFWYRQDPGLGLRLIYFSYDVKMKEKGDIPEGYSVSREKKERFSLILESASTNQTSMYLCASLGAAYSPLHFGNGTRLTVT.

This clonotype was picked up a small number of times. The rearrangement uses TRBV2 and TRBJ2-5; TRBD1 might be the D (6 bases). V was clipped by 8 bases and J by 5 bases, with 12 bases between them. The length of the CDR3 is 12 residues. Germline V gene sequence: CDR1 SNHLY, CDR2 FYNNEI. The CDR3 here is CASQQGMETQYF. DNA of the CDR3: TGTGCCAGCCAACAGGGTATGGAGACCCAGTACTTC.

This clonotype was seen at least ten times. The chain recombines TRBV28 with TRBJ1-2; no definite D call. The CDR3 extends over 14 amino acids. Trimming left V 6 bases short and J 4 bases short, with 15 bases between. The germline V gene has CDR1 MDHEN and CDR2 SYDVKM. This CDR3 is CASSLTLTSYGYTF. As DNA, the CDR3 is TGTGCCAGCAGCCTTACTCTGACAAGCTATGGCTACACCTTC.

This clonotype has a handful of counts. The chain employs TRBV6-5 and TRBJ2-6; D unresolved. Trimming stripped 5 bases from V and 0 bases from J, with 11 bases between. This CDR3 has 16 amino acids. Germline V gives CDR1 MNHEY, CDR2 SVGAGI. The CDR3 is CASSTPGFSGANVLTF. The DNA for the CDR3 is TGTGCCAGCAGTACCCCGGGCTTCTCTGGGGCCAACGTCCTGACTTTC.

This clonotype was recorded many times. The chain links TRBV5-1 to TRBJ2-5; no reliable D call. This CDR3 region has 14 residues. The V gene's germline CDR1 is SGHRS and CDR2 YFSETQ. The germline V and J ends were trimmed by 4 bases and 2 bases, with 12 bases remaining between them. CDR3: CASSDTTLQETQYF. The CDR3 DNA sequence: TGCGCCAGCAGCGACACTACTCTGCAAGAGACCCAGTACTTC.

As concerns this clonotype: Possible read error: a much larger clone is one base away. This chain links TRBV28 with TRBJ2-1, with a possible D match to TRBD1 (5 bases). V lost 7 bases and J lost 6, with 19 bases in between. The CDR3 is made up of 15 amino acids. Germline V gene data show CDR1 as MDHEN and CDR2 as SYDVKM. CDR3 DNA sequence: TGTGCCAGCACCCCTTGGGCAGGGTCGTTCAATGAGCAGTTCTTC. Residues: CASTPWAGSFNEQFF.

The chain joins TRBV7-9 to TRBJ2-5; 14 bases map to TRBD2. The V gene's germline CDR1 is SEHNR and CDR2 FQNEAQ (reference sequence). This CDR3 has 16 residues. Losses at the gene ends were 5 bases for V and 5 bases for J; bases not matched to a gene: 7. This CDR3 reads CASSPGTSGSRETQYF. CDR3 DNA sequence: TGTGCCAGCAGCCCCGGGACTAGCGGGAGTCGGGAGACCCAGTACTTC.

This clonotype showed up many times. V gene TRBV20-1 combines with J gene TRBJ2-3; 11 bases fit TRBD2. There are 15 residues in the CDR3. Trimming took 0 bases from V and 5 from J; bases not matched to a gene: 4. Germline V gene data show CDR1 as DFQATT and CDR2 as SNEGSKA (reference sequence). The chain's CDR3 is CSARDTSGRRDTQYF. The CDR3 DNA follows: TGCAGTGCTAGAGACACTAGCGGGAGAAGAGATACGCAGTATTTT.

The CDR3 coding sequence is TGTGCCAGCAGTGAACAGGGTTCCACTGAAGCTTTCTTT. As protein: CASSEQGSTEAFF. This sequence joins TRBV7-9 and TRBJ1-1; D may be TRBD1 (6 bases). The CDR3 sequence is 13 residues long. The V gene's germline CDR1 is SEHNR and CDR2 FQNEAQ (reference sequence). Trimming pared 6 bases from V and 4 bases from J, leaving 12 bases between.

This clonotype was picked up a small number of times. This chain connects TRBV3-1 to TRBJ2-2; D call uncertain. This CDR3 spans 15 amino acids. Looked up from germline, CDR1 is LGHDT and CDR2 is YNNKEL (reference sequence). V dropped 4 bases and J dropped 4 bases, with 13 bases sitting between them. CDR3 DNA: TGTGCCAGCAGCCCCAATGTCCTGGGCACCGGGGAGCTGTTTTTT. This encodes CASSPNVLGTGELFF.

This clonotype was detected many times. J is TRBJ2-7 and V is TRBV20-1; D is tentatively TRBD1 or TRBD2 (5 bases each). The V gene lost 5 bases and the J gene lost 7 bases, with 21 bases spanning the gap. The germline V gene has CDR1 DFQATT and CDR2 SNEGSKA (reference sequence). This CDR3 region has 14 residues. CDR3 protein: CSAQAGTGLIEQYF. The CDR3, as DNA: TGCAGTGCTCAGGCCGGGACCGGATTGATAGAGCAGTACTTC.